This TCR beta chain was recovered during a study of shared clonotypes between healthy human individuals. This clone came up once. Template amounts of approximately 310 ng DNA, tens of thousands of T cell genomes, were employed in unsorted PBMC replicate PCRs. Some clones are missing from TCRdb's copy, which holds only in-frame ones; the method was immunoSEQ multiplex PCR. The sample lists around 510,000 clones, roughly 79% occurring once. Healthy HIV-negative adults with no recent acute infections or vaccinations were recruited as donors. Unsorted samples, those not sorted, used about 90 million PBMCs for genomic DNA. J lost 0 bases, V lost 5 bases, and 5 bases had no gene match. Germline CDR1 and CDR2: LNHDA and SQIVND (reference sequence). The CDR3 has 16 residues.

This chain joins TRBV19 and TRBJ1-5; 9 bases line up with TRBD1. The receptor was isolated from a middle-aged woman in good health. Some clones in this sample may be carry-over from other donors' samples. The specimen sequenced was PBMCs. CDR3 in amino acids: CASSWGQGDSNQPQHF. The CDR3 DNA reads as TGTGCCAGTAGTTGGGGACAGGGAGATAGCAATCAGCCCCAGCATTTT.